A selection of T cell receptor beta chains follows, all from one sample in a study of T cell responses to AZD1222 COVID-19 vaccine. The data were produced by immunoSEQ multiplex PCR, yet TCRdb's version contains in-frame clones alone and is incomplete. The table has roughly 130,000 clones, 80% to 90% seen once. The sample was peripheral blood, taken on day 0 of AZD1222 vaccination. Receptor source: an adult in good health. The CDR3 runs from the conserved cysteine through the conserved F or W. Fields, in order: D gene, V gene, J gene, clone size, CDR3 protein, CDR3 DNA. D genes are given only for firm matches. A row's size may be missing; if present it is once, few, many or a size class.

D gene: TRBD2; V gene: TRBV7-2; J gene: TRBJ2-7; clone size: NA; CDR3 protein: CASSLAGKVHEQYF; CDR3 DNA: TGTGCCAGCAGCCTAGCGGGGAAGGTACACGAGCAGTACTTC
D gene: TRBD1; V gene: TRBV6-2/TRBV6-3; J gene: TRBJ1-5; clone size: NA; CDR3 protein: CASSLTGTGIQPQHF; CDR3 DNA: TGTGCCAGCAGTTTGACGGGGACAGGGATTCAGCCCCAGCATTTT
D gene: NA; V gene: TRBV25-1; J gene: TRBJ2-3; clone size: NA; CDR3 protein: CASSSRTLGDTQYF; CDR3 DNA: TGTGCCAGCAGTTCCCGGACCCTGGGGGATACGCAGTATTTT
D gene: NA; V gene: TRBV28; J gene: TRBJ2-7; clone size: NA; CDR3 protein: CASSPPGAIFRDEQYF; CDR3 DNA: TGTGCCAGCAGTCCACCGGGGGCCATATTCCGCGACGAGCAGTACTTC
D gene: NA; V gene: TRBV6-4; J gene: TRBJ2-3; clone size: NA; CDR3 protein: CASSASPTDTQYF; CDR3 DNA: TGTGCCAGCAGTGCCTCGCCTACAGATACGCAGTATTTT
D gene: NA; V gene: TRBV5-6; J gene: TRBJ1-5; clone size: NA; CDR3 protein: CASSPTNQPQHF; CDR3 DNA: TGTGCCAGCAGCCCTACTAATCAGCCCCAGCATTTT
D gene: NA; V gene: TRBV6-2/TRBV6-3; J gene: TRBJ1-5; clone size: NA; CDR3 protein: CASSYSGSLYSNQPQHF; CDR3 DNA: TGTGCCAGCAGTTACTCGGGCAGCCTATATAGCAATCAGCCCCAGCATTTT
D gene: NA; V gene: TRBV19; J gene: TRBJ2-7; clone size: NA; CDR3 protein: CASSADNYEQYF; CDR3 DNA: TGTGCCAGTAGTGCTGACAACTACGAGCAGTACTTC
D gene: NA; V gene: TRBV30; J gene: TRBJ1-3; clone size: once; CDR3 protein: CATTRSPGNTIYF; CDR3 DNA: TGTGCCACTACACGCTCCCCTGGAAACACCATATATTTT
D gene: NA; V gene: TRBV18; J gene: TRBJ2-5; clone size: NA; CDR3 protein: CASSPGQPQETQYF; CDR3 DNA: TGTGCCAGCTCACCCGGACAGCCGCAAGAGACCCAGTACTTC
D gene: NA; V gene: TRBV6-5; J gene: TRBJ1-2; clone size: NA; CDR3 protein: CASAPFRRDNYGYTF; CDR3 DNA: TGTGCCAGCGCCCCTTTCCGGAGGGATAACTATGGCTACACCTTC
D gene: NA; V gene: TRBV7-3; J gene: TRBJ1-1; clone size: NA; CDR3 protein: CASTPGGGTEAFF; CDR3 DNA: TGTGCCAGCACCCCCGGCGGGGGCACTGAAGCTTTCTTT
D gene: NA; V gene: TRBV11-3; J gene: TRBJ2-1; clone size: NA; CDR3 protein: CASQRGSSSYNEQFF; CDR3 DNA: TGTGCCAGCCAGAGGGGGTCAAGCTCCTACAATGAGCAGTTCTTC
D gene: NA; V gene: TRBV2; J gene: TRBJ1-5; clone size: NA; CDR3 protein: CASSEGTHSNQPQHF; CDR3 DNA: TGTGCCAGCAGCGAGGGGACCCATAGCAATCAGCCCCAGCATTTT
D gene: TRBD1; V gene: TRBV7-9; J gene: TRBJ2-5; clone size: NA; CDR3 protein: CASSPRQGQETQYF; CDR3 DNA: TGTGCCAGCAGCCCCCGACAGGGGCAAGAGACCCAGTACTTC
D gene: NA; V gene: TRBV3-1/TRBV3-2; J gene: TRBJ1-1; clone size: once; CDR3 protein: CASSQDMRAEAFF; CDR3 DNA: TGTGCCAGCAGCCAAGATATGAGGGCTGAAGCTTTCTTT
D gene: NA; V gene: TRBV28; J gene: TRBJ1-2; clone size: NA; CDR3 protein: CATRKGGLDGYTF; CDR3 DNA: TGTGCCACTCGAAAAGGGGGGCTGGATGGCTACACCTTC
D gene: NA; V gene: TRBV29-1; J gene: TRBJ1-1; clone size: NA; CDR3 protein: CSVQRRLNTEAFF; CDR3 DNA: TGCAGCGTTCAGAGACGGCTGAACACTGAAGCTTTCTTT
D gene: TRBD2; V gene: TRBV10-1; J gene: TRBJ2-3; clone size: NA; CDR3 protein: CSTGTRRTDTQYF; CDR3 DNA: TGCTCCACCGGGACTAGGAGGACAGATACGCAGTATTTT
D gene: NA; V gene: TRBV28; J gene: TRBJ1-4; clone size: once; CDR3 protein: CASRVAQDKLFF; CDR3 DNA: TGTGCCAGCAGGGTCGCCCAGGACAAACTGTTTTTT
D gene: TRBD2; V gene: TRBV4-1; J gene: TRBJ2-7; clone size: NA; CDR3 protein: CASSQESGRAREQYF; CDR3 DNA: TGCGCCAGCAGCCAAGAAAGCGGGAGGGCCCGGGAGCAGTACTTC
D gene: NA; V gene: TRBV10-3; J gene: TRBJ1-1; clone size: NA; CDR3 protein: CAISESGVVRGSAFF; CDR3 DNA: TGTGCCATCAGTGAGTCTGGAGTGGTCAGGGGTTCAGCTTTCTTT
D gene: NA; V gene: TRBV5-1; J gene: TRBJ2-1; clone size: NA; CDR3 protein: CASSFRPADEQFF; CDR3 DNA: TGCGCCAGCAGCTTTCGACCCGCCGATGAGCAGTTCTTC
D gene: NA; V gene: TRBV10-3; J gene: TRBJ2-5; clone size: NA; CDR3 protein: CASTGTGETQYF; CDR3 DNA: TGTGCCTCGACCGGGACCGGAGAGACCCAGTACTTC
D gene: TRBD1; V gene: TRBV5-6; J gene: TRBJ1-5; clone size: NA; CDR3 protein: CASSLAPGQGYQPQHF; CDR3 DNA: TGTGCCAGCAGCTTGGCCCCGGGACAGGGGTATCAGCCCCAGCATTTT
D gene: NA; V gene: TRBV19; J gene: TRBJ1-2; clone size: NA; CDR3 protein: CASSIPGFGYTF; CDR3 DNA: TGTGCCAGTAGTATACCGGGATTCGGCTACACCTTC
D gene: NA; V gene: TRBV7-2; J gene: TRBJ1-1; clone size: NA; CDR3 protein: CASSSQIDTEAFF; CDR3 DNA: TGTGCCAGCAGCTCTCAAATCGACACTGAAGCTTTCTTT
D gene: NA; V gene: TRBV3-1/TRBV3-2; J gene: TRBJ1-2; clone size: NA; CDR3 protein: CASSQGGDGGYTF; CDR3 DNA: TGTGCCAGCAGCCAAGGCGGGGACGGAGGCTACACCTTC
D gene: TRBD2; V gene: TRBV7-2; J gene: TRBJ2-3; clone size: NA; CDR3 protein: CASSLARSLAGGHSQYF; CDR3 DNA: TGTGCCAGCAGCTTAGCCCGTTCTCTAGCGGGGGGTCACTCGCAGTATTTT
D gene: NA; V gene: TRBV5-1; J gene: TRBJ2-2; clone size: NA; CDR3 protein: CASSLEASLITGELFF; CDR3 DNA: TGCGCCAGCAGCTTGGAGGCGAGTCTCATCACCGGGGAGCTGTTTTTT
D gene: NA; V gene: TRBV12-2; J gene: TRBJ2-7; clone size: NA; CDR3 protein: CASRSSPASEDEQYF; CDR3 DNA: TGTGCAAGTCGCTCCTCTCCGGCCTCGGAGGACGAGCAGTACTTC
D gene: NA; V gene: TRBV21-1; J gene: TRBJ2-1; clone size: NA; CDR3 protein: CASSKGERDEQFF; CDR3 DNA: TGTGCCAGCAGCAAAGGGGAAAGGGACGAGCAGTTCTTC
D gene: TRBD2; V gene: TRBV7-2; J gene: TRBJ2-5; clone size: NA; CDR3 protein: CASSPRSGLAAQETQYF; CDR3 DNA: TGTGCCAGCAGCCCACGCTCGGGACTAGCGGCCCAAGAGACCCAGTACTTC
D gene: TRBD2; V gene: TRBV7-2; J gene: TRBJ2-7; clone size: NA; CDR3 protein: CASSLRGTASGRNEQYF; CDR3 DNA: TGTGCCAGCAGCTTAAGAGGTACGGCTAGCGGGAGAAACGAGCAGTACTTC
D gene: NA; V gene: TRBV15; J gene: TRBJ2-3; clone size: NA; CDR3 protein: CATSRANGGTDTQYF; CDR3 DNA: TGTGCCACCAGCAGAGCTAACGGGGGCACAGATACGCAGTATTTT
D gene: NA; V gene: TRBV18; J gene: TRBJ1-1; clone size: NA; CDR3 protein: CASSPGRGTEAFF; CDR3 DNA: TGTGCCAGCTCACCCGGACGGGGCACTGAAGCTTTCTTT
D gene: NA; V gene: TRBV4-2; J gene: TRBJ2-5; clone size: NA; CDR3 protein: CASSQGIRGTQETQYF; CDR3 DNA: TGTGCCAGCAGCCAAGGCATCCGGGGGACCCAAGAGACCCAGTACTTC
D gene: NA; V gene: TRBV23-1; J gene: TRBJ1-5; clone size: NA; CDR3 protein: CASSQALNQPQHF; CDR3 DNA: TGCGCCAGCAGTCAAGCGCTCAATCAGCCCCAGCATTTT
D gene: TRBD2; V gene: TRBV15; J gene: TRBJ2-2; clone size: NA; CDR3 protein: CATSLTSGGPAGELFF; CDR3 DNA: TGTGCCACCAGCTTAACTAGCGGGGGGCCCGCCGGGGAGCTGTTTTTT
D gene: TRBD2; V gene: TRBV10-3; J gene: TRBJ2-7; clone size: NA; CDR3 protein: CAMGGGTSGEITYEQYF; CDR3 DNA: TGTGCCATGGGTGGTGGGACTAGCGGGGAGATAACCTACGAGCAGTACTTC
D gene: TRBD1; V gene: TRBV5-1; J gene: TRBJ1-2; clone size: NA; CDR3 protein: CASSRGGQVENYGYTF; CDR3 DNA: TGCGCCAGCAGCCGGGGGGGACAGGTAGAAAACTATGGCTACACCTTC
D gene: TRBD1; V gene: TRBV20-1; J gene: TRBJ1-1; clone size: NA; CDR3 protein: CSARVGTGAFF; CDR3 DNA: TGCAGTGCTAGAGTGGGGACAGGGGCTTTCTTT
D gene: TRBD1; V gene: TRBV28; J gene: TRBJ1-5; clone size: NA; CDR3 protein: CASSSRQGYQPQHF; CDR3 DNA: TGTGCCAGCAGCTCCCGACAGGGCTATCAGCCCCAGCATTTT
D gene: TRBD2; V gene: TRBV5-5; J gene: TRBJ2-1; clone size: NA; CDR3 protein: CASSFQTPTSGIYNEQFF; CDR3 DNA: TGTGCCAGCAGCTTCCAGACTCCCACTAGCGGGATCTACAATGAGCAGTTCTTC
D gene: TRBD1; V gene: TRBV27; J gene: TRBJ1-5; clone size: few; CDR3 protein: CASSSLTGGSYQPQHF; CDR3 DNA: TGTGCCAGCAGTTCTCTGACAGGGGGGTCGTACCAGCCCCAGCATTTT
D gene: NA; V gene: TRBV9; J gene: TRBJ1-2; clone size: NA; CDR3 protein: CASSVGAGLGGYTF; CDR3 DNA: TGTGCCAGCAGCGTAGGAGCCGGATTAGGGGGCTACACCTTC
D gene: TRBD2; V gene: TRBV7-3; J gene: TRBJ2-4; clone size: NA; CDR3 protein: CASSSGLAGDGDIQYF; CDR3 DNA: TGTGCCAGCAGCTCAGGACTAGCGGGAGATGGAGACATTCAGTACTTC
D gene: NA; V gene: TRBV3-1/TRBV3-2; J gene: TRBJ1-1; clone size: NA; CDR3 protein: CASSQHGGSTEAFF; CDR3 DNA: TGTGCCAGCAGCCAACACGGGGGGTCCACTGAAGCTTTCTTT
D gene: NA; V gene: TRBV7-9; J gene: TRBJ2-7; clone size: NA; CDR3 protein: CASSLGGHPIYEQYF; CDR3 DNA: TGTGCCAGCAGCTTAGGGGGACACCCTATCTACGAGCAGTACTTC
D gene: NA; V gene: TRBV6-5; J gene: TRBJ2-7; clone size: NA; CDR3 protein: CASSSLDEEGYEQYF; CDR3 DNA: TGTGCCAGCAGTTCCCTGGATGAAGAAGGCTACGAGCAGTACTTC
D gene: NA; V gene: TRBV19; J gene: TRBJ1-2; clone size: NA; CDR3 protein: CAIGRGDYGYTF; CDR3 DNA: TGTGCCATCGGACGGGGTGACTATGGCTACACCTTC
D gene: TRBD1; V gene: TRBV19; J gene: TRBJ1-1; clone size: few; CDR3 protein: CASSIVGGGEAFF; CDR3 DNA: TGTGCCAGTAGTATAGTAGGGGGCGGTGAAGCTTTCTTT
D gene: TRBD2; V gene: TRBV20-1; J gene: TRBJ2-3; clone size: NA; CDR3 protein: CSASSPSGVSQWQYF; CDR3 DNA: TGCAGTGCTAGTTCCCCCAGCGGGGTATCCCAATGGCAGTATTTT